This TCR beta chain was retrieved from a study of CD8+CD57+ T cells in acquired aplastic anemia. The patients chosen for sequencing had shown expansion of CD8+CD57+ cells (detected by flow cytometry). V was clipped by 3 bases and J by 2 bases; unmatched bases: 5. Germline lookup yields CDR1 SGHNT and CDR2 YENEEA. The CDR3 runs to 15 residues. This clonotype was seen repeatedly, ten times or more. TCR beta VDJ combinations and CDR3 sequences were profiled from genomic DNA. TCRdb ran MiXCR on the reads and lists one entry per CDR3 protein. The table includes under 350,000 distinct CDR3 sequences, under 65% detected once.

The genes are TRBV11-3 and TRBJ2-5; the match to TRBD2 covers 8 bases. The sequenced sample was sorted CD4+, CD8+, or CD8+CD57+ T cells (not recorded which) from PBMCs. The source of this sequence is a human donor with aplastic anemia. CDR3 sequence: CASSFTSGIQETQYF. CDR3 DNA sequence: TGTGCCAGCAGCTTTACTAGCGGTATACAAGAGACCCAGTACTTC.